Sequencing of this T cell receptor beta chain was carried out in a study of blood T cell repertoires in COVID-19. Per the original data handling: Amplifying reference gene primers gave estimates of nucleated cell counts. The method was immunoSEQ multiplex PCR; TCRdb's version includes in-frame clones alone and lacks a portion of them. The DNA gave D and trimming, while V, J and clone size come from that table. The top ten clones hold about 1.8% of a sample with about 110,000 clones, 71% of them seen once. The CDR3 consists of 14 residues. CDR1 MNHEY and CDR2 SVGAGI come from the germline V gene. V lost 8 bases and J lost 5; bases outside the gene matches: 10.

The chain links TRBV6-5 to TRBJ2-5, with TRBD2 identical over 8 bases. The origin of this receptor is a woman aged 40-49 years with acute or convalescent COVID-19. The sample consisted of peripheral blood. The CDR3 nucleotides are TGTGCCAGCGGCGGGGGGTTGGTCGGGGAGACCCAGTACTTC. Encoded protein: CASGGGLVGETQYF.